Below, 8 T cell receptor beta chains from the same sample are listed, as sequenced in a study of low-dose radiotherapy and immunotherapy resistance in tumors. TRAV- and TRBV-specific primers, spanning alpha and beta chains, primed first-strand cDNA. Over roughly 19 PCR cycles, TCRs were amplified from a constant-region primer and V-primer adapter. TCRdb reprocessed the reads with MiXCR, giving one entry per CDR3 protein. The repertoire has 15,000 to 20,000 distinct CDR3 sequences, around 70% of them found once; the top ten carry approximately 5%. These receptors all stem from a human donor with advanced metastatic prostate, ovarian, gallbladder or colorectal cancer (not recorded which). This table probably holds off-target reads from a library built for another chain.

The chain combines TRBV12-3 or TRBV12-4 with TRBJ2-2; 9 nucleotides line up with TRBD2. The length of the CDR3 is 15 residues. V lost 3 bases and J lost 4; bases outside the gene matches: 3. The CDR3 here is CASSFSSGITGELFF. CDR3 DNA sequence: TGTGCCAGCAGTTTTTCTAGCGGGATCACCGGGGAGCTGTTTTTT.

This clonotype was observed a handful of times. The rearrangement uses TRBV5-1 and TRBJ1-2; 7 bases are a match to TRBD1. V trimming: 4 bases; J trimming: 3 bases; junction bases outside the gene matches: 6. CDR3 length equals 14 residues. Germline V gene data show CDR1 as SGHRS and CDR2 as YFSETQ. CDR3 sequence: CASSLRQGYYGYTF. The CDR3 nucleotides are TGCGCCAGCAGCCTGAGACAGGGATACTATGGCTACACCTTC.

Comments on this clonotype: One junction end disagrees with the germline gene, perhaps due to a read error. The chain employs TRBV7-3 and TRBJ1-2; a possible D gene is TRBD1 (6 bases). There are 15 residues in the CDR3. Per the germline V gene, CDR1 is SGHTA and CDR2 is FQGTGA. As DNA, the CDR3 is TGTGCCAGCAGCCTAACCCGGGGAGACAGGCTAAATCCCACCTTC. Protein product: CASSLTRGDRLNPTF.

The genes are TRBV18 and TRBJ2-3; D may correspond to TRBD1 or TRBD2 (5 bases each). The CDR3 has 17 residues. The V and J ends lost 4 bases and 0 bases respectively, with 17 bases between them. Germline V gene data show CDR1 as KGHSH and CDR2 as LQKENI. The CDR3 here is CASSLTPPGRSTDTQYF. The CDR3 DNA sequence: TGTGCCAGCTCACTAACCCCCCCGGGACGGAGCACAGATACGCAGTATTTT.

This chain links TRBV11-2 with TRBJ2-1, with a weak D call TRBD1 (5 bases). The CDR3 runs 15 residues. Germline CDR1 reads SGHAT; CDR2 reads FQNNGV. Trimming took off 5 bases at V and 0 bases at J, with 11 bases between the two ends. The CDR3 loop is CASSRGSSSYNEQFF. The CDR3 DNA follows: TGTGCCAGCAGCAGGGGATCCAGCTCCTACAATGAGCAGTTCTTC.

The CDR3 protein is CASSQPQGPEAFF. The CDR3 DNA follows: TGCGCCAGCAGCCAACCCCAGGGTCCTGAAGCTTTCTTT. The chain recombines TRBV4-1 with TRBJ1-1; D perhaps matches TRBD1 (5 bases). The germline CDR1 and CDR2 sequences are MGHRA and YSYEKL. This CDR3 comprises 13 residues. The ends were cut back, 2 bases at V and 6 bases at J, with 10 bases in the middle.

This chain joins TRBV3-1 and TRBJ2-2; D is possibly TRBD1 (5 bases). CDR3 length: 16 amino acids. V was trimmed by 5 bases and J by 5 bases, leaving 18 bases between them. Germline-derived CDR1 and CDR2 are LGHDT and YNNKEL (reference sequence). Here the CDR3 reads CASSKQALGWTGELFF. CDR3 DNA sequence: TGTGCCAGCAGCAAACAGGCACTGGGTTGGACCGGGGAGCTGTTTTTT.

This chain joins TRBV6-1 and TRBJ2-7; 8 bases agree with TRBD2. The CDR3 totals 16 residues. V lost 5 bases to trimming and J lost 1 base; unmatched junction nucleotides: 10. The germline gives CDR1 MNHNS, CDR2 SASEGT. As DNA, the CDR3 is TGTGCCAGCAGTTCTGGGAGCGGGAGTAGTTCCTACGAGCAGTACTTC. This sequence encodes CASSSGSGSSSYEQYF.